What follows describes a single T cell receptor (beta chain). Its antigen remains unknown. The sample is drawn from a study of cytomegalovirus exposure and HLA in healthy donors. Per the germline V gene, CDR1 is SGHTA and CDR2 is FQGNSA. With V trimmed by 5 bases and J by 3 bases, 8 bases remained unmatched. This CDR3 has 15 amino acids. The PCR used 60 Vbeta and 13 Jbeta primers. The method was immunoSEQ multiplex PCR; TCRdb's version includes in-frame clones alone and lacks a portion of them. Of approximately 160,000 clones listed, about four fifths are singletons. The study's findings and limits: Among TCR sequences, most were rare, though some public TCRs appeared in many donors. A few V segments could not be told apart, such as TRBV6-2 and TRBV6-3, and were left out. There were around 160 TCR beta chains listed as cytomegalovirus-associated. For cytomegalovirus status, the classifier reportedly gave diagnoses with high specificity and sensitivity.

This chain connects TRBV7-2 to TRBJ2-3, with 7 positions matching TRBD2. The sample taken for sequencing was PBMCs. The source is a boy aged 2 to 10 in good health and CMV-seronegative. Here the CDR3 reads CASSLPTSHTDTQYF. The CDR3 bases are TGTGCCAGCAGCCTGCCGACTAGCCATACAGATACGCAGTATTTT. The full variable domain, rest sourced from reference TRBV7-2 and TRBJ2-3, is GAGVSQSPSNKVTEKGKDVELRCDPISGHTALYWYRQSLGQGLEFLIYFQGNSAPDKSGLPSDRFSAERTGGSVSTLTIQRTQQEDSAVYLCASSLPTSHTDTQYFGPGTRLTVL.